This T cell receptor beta chain was retrieved from a study of blood T cell repertoires in COVID-19. Across the study: PBMCs, B-cell-depleted T cells, or T cells were the source of the cDNA or gDNA that made up the material.

This clone was counted between two and nine times. Methods used by the authors: Counts of nucleated cells, estimated from reference gene primer amplification, were obtained. Clones were read by immunoSEQ multiplex PCR, and TCRdb kept only the in-frame ones, dropping some. The V and J calls and clone size come from that table; D and trimming were worked out from the DNA. The sample includes fewer than 55,000 clones, about four fifths of them seen just once. The TCR originated in a woman older than 75 with COVID-19, enrolled during active disease. What was sequenced was peripheral blood.

As DNA, the CDR3 is TGTGCCAGCAGGGGACTAGCGGCGGCAATCAATGAGCAGTTCTTC. Translated: CASRGLAAAINEQFF. This chain joins TRBV28 and TRBJ2-1, with 11 bases fitting TRBD2. Germline V lookup: CDR1 MDHEN, CDR2 SYDVKM. The CDR3 sequence is 15 residues long. With 6 bases clipped from V and 6 bases from J, the junction kept 7 bases outside the gene matches.